This TCR beta chain was profiled in a study of blood T cell repertoires in COVID-19. Study summary: Sites in the United States, Italy and Spain provided acute and convalescent COVID-19 samples.

Unmatched junction bases numbered 4, after V lost 2 bases and J lost 5 bases. The CDR3 runs to 15 residues. Libraries were prepared by immunoSEQ multiplex PCR; TCRdb keeps only in-frame clonotypes and omits some of them. The repertoire includes tens of thousands of clones, around 92% of them detected once, and around 6% sits in the top ten. This chain joins TRBV23-1 and TRBJ1-5, with 9 bases that match TRBD1. TRBV23-1 falls under the ORF class, with uncertain function. Material for sequencing was peripheral blood. This TCR derives from a woman aged 80 or over with acute or convalescent COVID-19. The CDR3 DNA is TGCGCCAGCAGTCAAGCTGACAGGGGGGATCAGCCCCAGCATTTT. Amino acid sequence: CASSQADRGDQPQHF.